There are a few counts of the clone carrying this T cell receptor beta chain. Its specificity is not known. Quantitative barcoded 5'-RACE was used to prepare TCR beta libraries. From the 5' RACE reads, TCRdb called clonotypes with MiXCR, one entry per CDR3 protein. The table has 100,000 to 150,000 distinct CDR3 sequences, roughly a sixth seen once; the top ten hold about 33%. These data are taken from a study of CD8 T cells in ankylosing spondylitis. Whole-study findings and limits: CD8+ by phenotype, disease-linked clones were relatively rare in peripheral blood. Disease-linked clones reportedly concentrated significantly in matched ankylosing spondylitis synovial fluid. Among TCR beta sequences, a motif of under ten highly homologous variants appeared characteristic of ankylosing spondylitis blood.

The TCR sequence derives from a male donor with ankylosing spondylitis. The sample consisted of blood, either unsorted or a sorted T cell fraction (not recorded which).

DNA of the CDR3: TGTGCCAGCAGCTCCGGAAACACAGATACGCAGTATTTT. The encoded protein is CASSSGNTDTQYF. V usage is TRBV11-3 and J usage is TRBJ2-3; the D is unclear. Trimming took 4 bases from V and 2 from J, leaving 7 bases between them. This CDR3 comprises 13 residues. CDR1 and CDR2 (germline): SGHNT, YENEEA.